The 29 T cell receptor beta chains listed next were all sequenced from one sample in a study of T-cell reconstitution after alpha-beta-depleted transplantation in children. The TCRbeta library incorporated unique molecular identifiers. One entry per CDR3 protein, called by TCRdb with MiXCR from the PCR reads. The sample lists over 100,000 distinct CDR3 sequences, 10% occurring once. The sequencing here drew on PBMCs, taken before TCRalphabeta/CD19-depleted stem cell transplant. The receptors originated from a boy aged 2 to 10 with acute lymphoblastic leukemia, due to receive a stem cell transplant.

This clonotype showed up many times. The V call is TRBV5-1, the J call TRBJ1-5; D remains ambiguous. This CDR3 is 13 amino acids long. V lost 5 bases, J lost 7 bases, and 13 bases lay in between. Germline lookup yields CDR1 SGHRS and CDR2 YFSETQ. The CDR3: CASSPSFGQPQHF. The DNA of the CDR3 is TGCGCCAGCAGTCCCAGTTTCGGCCAGCCCCAGCATTTT.

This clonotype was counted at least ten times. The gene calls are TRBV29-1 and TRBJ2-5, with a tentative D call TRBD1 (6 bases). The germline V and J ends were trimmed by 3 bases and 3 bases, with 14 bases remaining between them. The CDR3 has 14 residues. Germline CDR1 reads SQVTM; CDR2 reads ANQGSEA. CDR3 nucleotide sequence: TGCAGCGTTGATCCGCAGGGGACGGAAGAGACCCAGTACTTC. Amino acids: CSVDPQGTEETQYF.

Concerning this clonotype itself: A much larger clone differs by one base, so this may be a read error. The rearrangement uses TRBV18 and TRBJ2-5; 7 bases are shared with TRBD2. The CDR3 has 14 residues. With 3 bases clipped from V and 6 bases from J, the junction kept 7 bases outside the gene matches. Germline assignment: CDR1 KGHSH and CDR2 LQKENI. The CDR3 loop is CASSPASGEKTQYF. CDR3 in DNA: TGTGCCAGCTCACCGGCTAGCGGAGAAAAGACCCAGTACTTC.

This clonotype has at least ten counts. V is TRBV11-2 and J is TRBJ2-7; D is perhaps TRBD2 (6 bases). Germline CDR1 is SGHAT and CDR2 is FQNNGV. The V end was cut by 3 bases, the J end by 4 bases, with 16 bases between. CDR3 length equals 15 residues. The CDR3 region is CASSFQAVAAYEQYF. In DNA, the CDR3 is TGTGCCAGCAGCTTCCAGGCGGTAGCGGCATACGAGCAGTACTTC.

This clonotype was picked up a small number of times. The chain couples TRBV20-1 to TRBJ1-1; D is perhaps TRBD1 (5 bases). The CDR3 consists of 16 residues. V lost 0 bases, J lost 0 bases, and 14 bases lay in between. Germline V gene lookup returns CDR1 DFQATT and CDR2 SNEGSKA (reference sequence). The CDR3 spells CSARDSAGQLNTEAFF. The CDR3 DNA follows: TGCAGTGCTAGAGATTCGGCCGGACAACTGAACACTGAAGCTTTCTTT.

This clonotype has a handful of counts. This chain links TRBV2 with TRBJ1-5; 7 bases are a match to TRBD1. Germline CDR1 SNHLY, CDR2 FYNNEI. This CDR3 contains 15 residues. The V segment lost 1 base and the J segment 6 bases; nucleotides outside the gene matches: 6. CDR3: CASSEGTGAGQPQHF. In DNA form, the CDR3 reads TGTGCCAGCAGTGAAGGGACAGGAGCGGGTCAGCCCCAGCATTTT. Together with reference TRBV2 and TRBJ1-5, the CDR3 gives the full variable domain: EPEVTQTPSHQVTQMGQEVILRCVPISNHLYFYWYRQILGQKVEFLVSFYNNEISEKSEIFDDQFSVERPDGSNFTLKIRSTKLEDSAMYFCASSEGTGAGQPQHFGDGTRLSIL.

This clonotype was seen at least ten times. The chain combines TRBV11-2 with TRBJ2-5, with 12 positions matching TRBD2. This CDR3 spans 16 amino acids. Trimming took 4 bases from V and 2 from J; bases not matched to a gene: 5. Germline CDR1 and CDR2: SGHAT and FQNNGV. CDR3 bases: TGTGCCAGCAGCTCCGGACTAGCGGGATGGCAAGAGACCCAGTACTTC. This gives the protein CASSSGLAGWQETQYF.

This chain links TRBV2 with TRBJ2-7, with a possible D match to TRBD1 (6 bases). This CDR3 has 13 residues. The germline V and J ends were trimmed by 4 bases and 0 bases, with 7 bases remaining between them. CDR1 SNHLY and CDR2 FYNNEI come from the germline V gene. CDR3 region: CASSGRGSYEQYF. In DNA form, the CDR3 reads TGTGCCAGCAGTGGCAGGGGCTCCTACGAGCAGTACTTC.

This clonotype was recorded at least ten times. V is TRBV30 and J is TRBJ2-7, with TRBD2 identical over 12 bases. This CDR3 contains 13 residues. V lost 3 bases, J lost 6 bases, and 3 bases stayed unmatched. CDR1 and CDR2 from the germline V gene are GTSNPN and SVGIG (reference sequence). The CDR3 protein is CAWRTSGRVEQYF. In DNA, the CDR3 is TGTGCCTGGAGGACTAGCGGGAGAGTCGAGCAGTACTTC.

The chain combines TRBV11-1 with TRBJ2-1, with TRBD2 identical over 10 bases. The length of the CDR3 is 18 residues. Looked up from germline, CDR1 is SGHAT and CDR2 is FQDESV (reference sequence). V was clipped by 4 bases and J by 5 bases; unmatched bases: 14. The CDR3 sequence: CASSSTTRASGSDNEQFF. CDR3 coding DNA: TGTGCCAGCAGCTCGACAACCCGGGCTAGCGGGAGTGACAATGAGCAGTTCTTC.

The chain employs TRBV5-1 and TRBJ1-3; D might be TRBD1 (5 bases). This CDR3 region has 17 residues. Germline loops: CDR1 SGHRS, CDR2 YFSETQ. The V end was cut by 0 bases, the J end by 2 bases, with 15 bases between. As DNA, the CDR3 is TGCGCCAGCAGCTTGGAGCCCCAGGGAGCGACTGGAAACACCATATATTTT. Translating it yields CASSLEPQGATGNTIYF.

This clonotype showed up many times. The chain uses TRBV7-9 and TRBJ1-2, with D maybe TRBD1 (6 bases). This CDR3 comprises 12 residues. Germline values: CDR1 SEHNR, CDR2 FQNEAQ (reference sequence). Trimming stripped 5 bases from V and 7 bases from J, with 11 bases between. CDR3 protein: CASSLPQGGYTF. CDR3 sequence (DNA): TGTGCCAGCAGCCTCCCACAGGGTGGCTACACCTTC. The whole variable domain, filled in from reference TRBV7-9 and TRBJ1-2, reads DTGVSQNPRHKITKRGQNVTFRCDPISEHNRLYWYRQTLGQGPEFLTYFQNEAQLEKSRLLSDRFSAERPKGSFSTLEIQRTEQGDSAMYLCASSLPQGGYTFGSGTRLTVV.

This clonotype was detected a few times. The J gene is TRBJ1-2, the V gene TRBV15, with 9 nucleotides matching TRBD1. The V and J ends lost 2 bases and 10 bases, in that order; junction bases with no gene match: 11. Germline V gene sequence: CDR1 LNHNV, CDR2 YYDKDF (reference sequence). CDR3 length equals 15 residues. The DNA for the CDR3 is TGTGCCACCAGCAGACCGGGACAGGGAAAGGGAAACTACACCTTC. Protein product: CATSRPGQGKGNYTF.

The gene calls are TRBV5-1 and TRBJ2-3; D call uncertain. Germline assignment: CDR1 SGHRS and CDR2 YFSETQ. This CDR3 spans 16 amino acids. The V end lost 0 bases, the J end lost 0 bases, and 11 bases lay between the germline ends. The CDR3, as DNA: TGCGCCAGCAGCTTGGGATTGAAATCTAGCACAGATACGCAGTATTTT. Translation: CASSLGLKSSTDTQYF.

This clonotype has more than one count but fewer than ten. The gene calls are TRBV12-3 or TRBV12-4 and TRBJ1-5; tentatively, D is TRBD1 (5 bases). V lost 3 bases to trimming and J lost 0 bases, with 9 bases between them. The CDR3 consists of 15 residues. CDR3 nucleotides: TGTGCCAGCAGTTTGGGGCACCATAGCAATCAGCCCCAGCATTTT. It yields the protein CASSLGHHSNQPQHF.

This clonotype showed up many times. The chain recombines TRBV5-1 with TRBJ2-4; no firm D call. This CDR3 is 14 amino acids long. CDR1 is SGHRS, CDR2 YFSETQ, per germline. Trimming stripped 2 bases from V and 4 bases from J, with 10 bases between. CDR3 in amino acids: CASSFTGYKNIQYF. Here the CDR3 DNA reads TGCGCCAGCAGCTTCACGGGTTATAAAAACATTCAGTACTTC.

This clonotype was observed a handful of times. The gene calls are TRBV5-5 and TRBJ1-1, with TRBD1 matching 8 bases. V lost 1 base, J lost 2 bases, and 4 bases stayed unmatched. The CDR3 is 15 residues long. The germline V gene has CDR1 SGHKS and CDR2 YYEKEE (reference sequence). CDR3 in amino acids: CASSLNRGINTEAFF. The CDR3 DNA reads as TGTGCCAGCAGCTTGAACAGGGGGATAAACACTGAAGCTTTCTTT.

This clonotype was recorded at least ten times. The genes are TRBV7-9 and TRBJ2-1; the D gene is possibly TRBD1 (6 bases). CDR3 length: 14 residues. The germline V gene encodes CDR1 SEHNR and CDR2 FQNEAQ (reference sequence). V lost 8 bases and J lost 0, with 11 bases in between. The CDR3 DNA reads TGTGCCAGCCGTGGACAGCTCTCCTACAATGAGCAGTTCTTC. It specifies CASRGQLSYNEQFF.

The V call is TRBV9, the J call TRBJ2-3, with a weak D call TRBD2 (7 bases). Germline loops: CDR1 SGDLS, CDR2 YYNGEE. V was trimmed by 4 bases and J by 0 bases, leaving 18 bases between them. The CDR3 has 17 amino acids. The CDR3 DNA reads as TGTGCCAGCAGCTGGGGGGGCACACCAGCTAGCACAGATACGCAGTATTTT. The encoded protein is CASSWGGTPASTDTQYF.

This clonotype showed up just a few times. In nucleotides, the CDR3 is TGTGCCAGCAGTGAACCGCGCGCCCAGTACCAAGAGACCCAGTACTTC. Its protein product is CASSEPRAQYQETQYF. The chain joins TRBV25-1 to TRBJ2-5; D gene uncertain. The CDR3 extends over 16 amino acids. Germline CDR1 MGHDK, CDR2 SYGVNS. Trimming shortened V by 2 bases and J by 0 bases, and 13 bases separated the two germline ends.

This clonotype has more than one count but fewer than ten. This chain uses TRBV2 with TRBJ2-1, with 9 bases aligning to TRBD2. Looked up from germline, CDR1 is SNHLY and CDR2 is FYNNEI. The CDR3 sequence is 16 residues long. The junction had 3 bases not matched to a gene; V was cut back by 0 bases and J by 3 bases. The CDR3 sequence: CASSEATSGYYNEQFF. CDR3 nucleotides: TGTGCCAGCAGTGAAGCGACTAGCGGCTACTACAATGAGCAGTTCTTC. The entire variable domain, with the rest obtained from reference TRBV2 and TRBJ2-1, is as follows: EPEVTQTPSHQVTQMGQEVILRCVPISNHLYFYWYRQILGQKVEFLVSFYNNEISEKSEIFDDQFSVERPDGSNFTLKIRSTKLEDSAMYFCASSEATSGYYNEQFFGPGTRLTVL.

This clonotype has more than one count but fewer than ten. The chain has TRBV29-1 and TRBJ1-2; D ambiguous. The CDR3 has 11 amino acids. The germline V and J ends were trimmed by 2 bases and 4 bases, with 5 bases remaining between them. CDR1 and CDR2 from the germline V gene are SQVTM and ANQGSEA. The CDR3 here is CSVEPGYGYTF. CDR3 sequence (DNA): TGCAGCGTTGAACCCGGCTATGGCTACACCTTC.

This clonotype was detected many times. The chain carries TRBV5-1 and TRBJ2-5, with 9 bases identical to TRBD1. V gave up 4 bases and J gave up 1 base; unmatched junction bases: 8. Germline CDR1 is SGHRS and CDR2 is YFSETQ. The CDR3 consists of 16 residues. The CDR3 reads CASSPTGGGTQETQYF. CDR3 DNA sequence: TGCGCCAGCAGCCCAACAGGGGGCGGGACCCAAGAGACCCAGTACTTC.

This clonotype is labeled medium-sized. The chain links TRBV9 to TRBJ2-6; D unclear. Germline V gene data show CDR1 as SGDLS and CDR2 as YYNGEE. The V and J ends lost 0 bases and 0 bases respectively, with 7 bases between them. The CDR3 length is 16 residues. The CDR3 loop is CASSVGETSGANVLTF. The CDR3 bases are TGTGCCAGCAGCGTAGGAGAGACCTCTGGGGCCAACGTCCTGACTTTC.

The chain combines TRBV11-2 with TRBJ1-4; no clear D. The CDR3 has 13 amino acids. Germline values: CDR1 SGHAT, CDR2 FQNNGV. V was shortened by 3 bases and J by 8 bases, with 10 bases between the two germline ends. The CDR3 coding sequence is TGTGCCAGCAGCTTTACCACGGGGGAAAAACTGTTTTTT. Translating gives CASSFTTGEKLFF.

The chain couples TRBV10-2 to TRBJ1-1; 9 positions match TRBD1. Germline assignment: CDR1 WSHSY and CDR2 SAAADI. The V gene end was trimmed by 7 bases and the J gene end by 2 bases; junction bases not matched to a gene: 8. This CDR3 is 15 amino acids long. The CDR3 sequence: CASKGQGLVNTEAFF. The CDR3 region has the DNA TGCGCCAGCAAGGGACAGGGTTTGGTAAACACTGAAGCTTTCTTT.

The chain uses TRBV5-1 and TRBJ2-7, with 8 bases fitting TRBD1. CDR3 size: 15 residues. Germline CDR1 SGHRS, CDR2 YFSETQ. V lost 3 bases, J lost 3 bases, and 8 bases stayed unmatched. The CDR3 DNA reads TGCGCCAGCAGCTCGGGACAGGCCCCAGTCTACGAGCAGTACTTC. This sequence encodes CASSSGQAPVYEQYF.

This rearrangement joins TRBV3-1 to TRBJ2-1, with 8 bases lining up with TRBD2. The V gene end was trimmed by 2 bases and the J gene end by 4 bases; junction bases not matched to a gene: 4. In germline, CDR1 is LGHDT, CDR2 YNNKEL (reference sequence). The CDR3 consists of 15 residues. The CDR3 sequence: CASSQREGLYNEQFF. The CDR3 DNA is TGTGCCAGCAGCCAACGGGAGGGCTTATACAATGAGCAGTTCTTC.

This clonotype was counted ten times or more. CDR3 nucleotide sequence: TGTGCCAGCAAACAGGGATGGAATTCACCCCTCCACTTT. Translation gives CASKQGWNSPLHF. The chain uses TRBV12-3 or TRBV12-4 and TRBJ1-6, with a possible D match to TRBD1 (6 bases). The CDR3 length is 13 residues. The V gene lost 7 bases and the J gene lost 7 bases, with 11 bases spanning the gap.